This T cell receptor (beta chain) emerged from a study of T-cell reconstitution after alpha-beta-depleted transplantation in children. This clonotype was counted ten times or more. Unique molecular identifiers were incorporated into the prepared TCRbeta library. TCRdb independently ran MiXCR on the PCR reads; one entry per CDR3 protein. The sample has about 180,000 distinct CDR3 sequences; around 10% are singletons. The V gene lost 1 base and the J gene lost 7 bases, with 10 bases spanning the gap. Germline V gene data show CDR1 as SGHTA and CDR2 as FQGNSA. The CDR3 is 14 residues long. The V call is TRBV7-2, the J call TRBJ2-2; D gene ambiguous. The source is a boy aged 2 to 10 with acute myeloid leukemia, due to receive a stem cell transplant. Sequenced here: PBMCs, sampled before TCRalphabeta/CD19-depleted stem cell transplant. This CDR3 reads CASSLDKFRGELFF. The CDR3 DNA sequence: TGTGCCAGCAGCTTAGATAAATTTCGCGGGGAGCTGTTTTTT.